This T cell receptor (beta chain) was identified in a study of T cells in narcolepsy. Study-level results: HCRT-specific and TRIB2-specific autoreactive clonotypes appeared among same-patient CSF and blood CD4+ clonotypes. Autoreactive clonotypes reportedly recurred in blood of same and different patients, not controls.

This clone was detected only a few times. The antigen is unknown. Method: immunoSEQ multiplex PCR; TCRdb's copy keeps in-frame clones and lacks some. This sample has over 40,000 clones, with approximately 88% found just once. The V gene's germline CDR1 is SGHKS and CDR2 YYEKEE (reference sequence). CDR3 length: 13 residues. V lost 0 bases and J lost 8, with 11 bases in between. Specimen: CD45RA- memory CD4+ T cells from PBMCs. The chain uses TRBV5-5 and TRBJ1-2; possibly TRBD1 for D (6 bases). This TCR was sampled from a human donor with narcolepsy. CDR3 residues: CASSLAWGRGYTF. The CDR3 bases are TGTGCCAGCAGCTTGGCTTGGGGGCGCGGCTACACCTTC.